The sequence of this T cell receptor beta chain was determined in a study of cytomegalovirus exposure and HLA in healthy donors. Study observations and caveats: One variant, a missense change in DCLRE1C, was linked in a later analysis to TCR beta V- and J-gene trimming. TCR beta sequences numbering 15,000 to 20,000 were associated with HLA alleles at 0.05 false discovery rate in a later analysis. A list of 150 or so TCR beta chains associated with cytomegalovirus was given.

Healthy bone marrow donors supplied every sample. Germline CDR1 SNHLY, CDR2 FYNNEI. V lost 7 bases to trimming and J lost 0 bases, with 16 bases between them. The CDR3 contains 16 residues. As regards this clone: The antigen remains unidentified.

Researchers ran the PCR with 60 Vbeta and 13 Jbeta primers. Sequenced by immunoSEQ multiplex PCR; TCRdb stores in-frame clones only, minus some. The data contain roughly 170,000 clones, roughly 82% of them singletons. The chain has TRBV2 and TRBJ1-3; D is uncertain. Material for sequencing was PBMCs. This clonotype was sampled from a girl aged 2 to 9 in good health and CMV-seropositive. The DNA for the CDR3 is TGTGCCAGCATTCTGGCAGAAGTAATCTCTGGAAACACCATATATTTT. It is translated as CASILAEVISGNTIYF. Filled out from reference TRBV2 and TRBJ1-3, the complete variable domain reads EPEVTQTPSHQVTQMGQEVILRCVPISNHLYFYWYRQILGQKVEFLVSFYNNEISEKSEIFDDQFSVERPDGSNFTLKIRSTKLEDSAMYFCASILAEVISGNTIYFGEGSWLTVV.